A single sample is the source of the 11 T cell receptor beta chains below, sequenced in a study of tumor and adjacent non-tumor tissue in lung cancer. The template was RNA from unsorted bulk tissue. TCRbeta libraries were built with three rounds of nested PCR, modified from ARM-PCR. In TCRdb, the multiplex PCR reads were re-called with MiXCR into one record per CDR3 protein. This sample has just over 200,000 distinct CDR3 sequences, with approximately 74% found just once. The sequenced material came from lung tumor tissue. These receptors originate from a man aged 55-75 years with non-small cell lung cancer.

Points on this clonotype: A much larger clonotype is one base distant, so this may be a read error. The rearrangement joins TRBV11-3 to TRBJ1-6, with 8 bases identical to TRBD1. V lost 7 bases, J lost 5 bases, and 4 bases stayed unmatched. The CDR3 has 14 residues. Germline values: CDR1 SGHNT, CDR2 YENEEA. The CDR3 loop is CASNLTGDNSPLHF. DNA for the CDR3: TGTGCCAGCAACCTGACAGGGGATAATTCACCCCTCCACTTT.

About this clonotype: A much larger clone sits a single nucleotide away, making a read error possible. The chain links TRBV30 to TRBJ2-2; 7 nucleotides line up with TRBD2. This CDR3 is 15 amino acids long. The germline gives CDR1 GTSNPN, CDR2 SVGIG (reference sequence). The junction had 7 bases not matched to a gene; V was cut back by 2 bases and J by 4 bases. The CDR3, as DNA: TGTGCCTGGAGTTTTTCTAGCGGTTTCACCGGGGAGCTGTTTTTT. It is translated as CAWSFSSGFTGELFF.

The sample holds a few counts of this clonotype. This may arise from a read error, as a much more abundant clone is one base away. As the CDR3 is not closed by the conserved phenylalanine or tryptophan, this likely results from a read error. The DNA is omitted, as the CDR3 cannot be located on it reliably, and the CDR3 follows TCRdb's listing. V usage is TRBV11-3 and J usage is TRBJ2-1; no DNA check was done on the table's D call, TRBD2. The CDR3 numbers 13 amino acids, ends counted. The germline gives CDR1 SGHNT, CDR2 YENEEA. CDR3: CASSFLGGSERFI.

Details on this clonotype: One end of the junction does not line up with germline, which may come from a read error. J is TRBJ2-3 and V is TRBV11-3, with D possibly being TRBD1 or TRBD2 (6 bases each). CDR3 size: 16 residues. Per the germline V gene, CDR1 is SGHNT and CDR2 is YENEEA. CDR3 in amino acids: CASNLVAGGRTDTQYF. The CDR3 nucleotides are TGTGCCAGCAACTTAGTCGCTGGGGGGCGCACAGATACGCAGTATTTT. Based on the CDR3 plus reference TRBV11-3 and TRBJ2-3, the full variable domain is EAGVVQSPRYKIIEKKQPVAFWCNPISGHNTLYWYLQNLGQGPELLIRYENEEAVDDSQLPKDRFSAERLKGVDSTLKIQPAELGDSAVYLCASNLVAGGRTDTQYFGPGTRLTVL.

With regard to this clonotype: A much larger clone is a single base away; this may be a read error. The J gene is TRBJ1-2, the V gene TRBV12-3 or TRBV12-4, with D hard to call. Trimming pared 5 bases from V and 7 bases from J, leaving 14 bases between. The CDR3 is made up of 13 amino acids. The chain's CDR3 is CASSPREESGYTF. The CDR3 nucleotides read TGTGCCAGCAGTCCCCGTGAGGAGAGTGGCTACACCTTC.

Only a few counts were recorded for this clonotype. This chain connects TRBV11-3 to TRBJ2-3, with D possibly called TRBD1 or TRBD2 (5 bases each). Germline CDR1 reads SGHNT; CDR2 reads YENEEA. Trimming shortened V by 9 bases and J by 9 bases, and 22 bases separated the two germline ends. The CDR3 consists of 14 residues. CDR3 protein: CASRNPGTPSTQYF. The CDR3 DNA is TGTGCCAGTAGAAACCCCGGGACCCCTTCAACGCAGTATTTT.

A note on this clonotype: Just one base apart from a much larger clone, this may be a read error. The chain employs TRBV20-1 and TRBJ1-6, with a possible D match to TRBD1 (6 bases). From germline, CDR1 is DFQATT and CDR2 SNEGSKA (reference sequence). This CDR3 comprises 14 residues. CDR3: CSARERTANSLLHF. CDR3 DNA: TGCAGTGCTAGAGAGCGGACAGCTAATTCACTCCTCCACTTT.

The rearrangement uses TRBV29-1 and TRBJ1-4, with D maybe TRBD1 (6 bases). This CDR3 region has 13 residues. V lost 6 bases to trimming and J lost 7 bases, with 15 bases between them. Per germline, CDR1 SQVTM and CDR2 ANQGSEA. The CDR3 nucleotides read TGCAGCGTCCTCGGGACATGGCGTGAAAAACTGTTTTTT. It yields the protein CSVLGTWREKLFF.

Turning to this clonotype: Its ends do not fully match the called genes, so a read error is possible. The J gene is TRBJ1-1, the V gene TRBV4-2, with D uncertain. Germline CDR1 and CDR2: LGHNA and YNFKEQ. This CDR3 has 16 residues. The DNA for the CDR3 is TGTGCTAGCAGTCAAGTTCAGAGGTCTAGAAACACTGAAGCTTTATTT. Protein sequence: CASSQVQRSRNTEALF.

With respect to this clonotype: A much larger clone is a single base away; this may be a read error. This chain links TRBV29-1 with TRBJ2-7, with D tentatively TRBD2 (6 bases). The CDR3 sequence is 12 residues long. The germline CDR1 and CDR2 sequences are SQVTM and ANQGSEA. V lost 4 bases and J 3 bases, leaving 10 bases between the germline ends. Here the CDR3 reads CSVGSGGYEQYF. The CDR3 region has the DNA TGCAGCGTTGGATCCGGGGGCTACGAGCAGTACTTC.

For this clonotype: One end of the junction is discordant with germline, which a read error may explain. This chain uses TRBV11-3 with TRBJ1-1; weak D call: TRBD1 (5 bases). The CDR3 loop spans 14 amino acids. CDR1 is SGHNT and CDR2 is YENEEA in the germline V gene. CDR3 sequence: CTSSLGGDNTEAFF. CDR3 bases: TGTACCAGCAGCTTGGGGGGTGACAACACTGAAGCTTTCTTT.